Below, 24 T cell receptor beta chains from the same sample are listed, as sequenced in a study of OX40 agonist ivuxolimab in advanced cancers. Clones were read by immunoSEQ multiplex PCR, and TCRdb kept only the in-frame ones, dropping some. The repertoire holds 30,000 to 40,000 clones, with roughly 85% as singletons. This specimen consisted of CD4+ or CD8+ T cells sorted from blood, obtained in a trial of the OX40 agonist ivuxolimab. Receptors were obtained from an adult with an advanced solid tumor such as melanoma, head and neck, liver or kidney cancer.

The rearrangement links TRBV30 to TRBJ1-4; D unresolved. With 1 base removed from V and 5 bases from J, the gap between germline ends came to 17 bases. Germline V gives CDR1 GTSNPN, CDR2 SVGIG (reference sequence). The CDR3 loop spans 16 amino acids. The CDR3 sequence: CAWSDGALGYNEKLFF. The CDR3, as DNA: TGTGCCTGGAGTGACGGAGCCCTCGGATACAATGAAAAACTGTTTTTT.

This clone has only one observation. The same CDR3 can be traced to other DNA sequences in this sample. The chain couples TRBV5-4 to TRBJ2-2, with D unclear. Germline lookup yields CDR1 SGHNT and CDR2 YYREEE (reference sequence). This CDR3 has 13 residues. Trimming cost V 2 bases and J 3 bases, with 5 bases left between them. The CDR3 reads CASSLTDTGELFF. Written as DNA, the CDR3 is TGTGCCAGCAGCTTAACGGACACCGGGGAGCTGTTTTTT.

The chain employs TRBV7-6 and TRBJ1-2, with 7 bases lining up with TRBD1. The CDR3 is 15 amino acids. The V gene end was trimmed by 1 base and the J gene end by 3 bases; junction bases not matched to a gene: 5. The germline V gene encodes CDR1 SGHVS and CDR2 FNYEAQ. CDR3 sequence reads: CASSLDAGGYYGYTF. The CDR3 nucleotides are TGTGCCAGCAGCTTAGATGCAGGGGGGTACTATGGCTACACCTTC.

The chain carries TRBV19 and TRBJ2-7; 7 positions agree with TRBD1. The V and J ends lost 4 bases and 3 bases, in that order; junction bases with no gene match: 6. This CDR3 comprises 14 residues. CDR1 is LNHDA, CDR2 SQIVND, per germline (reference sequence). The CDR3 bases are TGTGCCAGTAGTACGCCGGGACAGAGCTACGAGCAGTACTTC. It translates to CASSTPGQSYEQYF.

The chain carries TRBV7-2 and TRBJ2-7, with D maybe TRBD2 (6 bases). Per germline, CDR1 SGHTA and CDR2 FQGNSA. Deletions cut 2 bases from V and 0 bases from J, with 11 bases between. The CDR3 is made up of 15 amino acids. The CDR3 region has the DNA TGTGCCAGCAGCTTAACGGTCGGGAGCTCCTACGAGCAGTACTTC. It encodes CASSLTVGSSYEQYF. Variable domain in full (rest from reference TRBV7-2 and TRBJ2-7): GAGVSQSPSNKVTEKGKDVELRCDPISGHTALYWYRQSLGQGLEFLIYFQGNSAPDKSGLPSDRFSAERTGGSVSTLTIQRTQQEDSAVYLCASSLTVGSSYEQYFGPGTRLTVT.

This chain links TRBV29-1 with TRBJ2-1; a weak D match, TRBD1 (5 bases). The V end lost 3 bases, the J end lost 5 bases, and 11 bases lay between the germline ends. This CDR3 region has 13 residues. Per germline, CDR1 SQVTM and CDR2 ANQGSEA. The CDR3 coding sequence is TGCAGCGTTGAGGGCCCGACAGACAATGAGCAGTTCTTC. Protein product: CSVEGPTDNEQFF.

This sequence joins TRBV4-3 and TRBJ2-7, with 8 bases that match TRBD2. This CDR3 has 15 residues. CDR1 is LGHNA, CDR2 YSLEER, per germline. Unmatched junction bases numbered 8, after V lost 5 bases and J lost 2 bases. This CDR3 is CASSSREGSAYEQYF. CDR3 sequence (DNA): TGCGCCAGCAGCTCCCGGGAGGGATCGGCCTACGAGCAGTACTTC.

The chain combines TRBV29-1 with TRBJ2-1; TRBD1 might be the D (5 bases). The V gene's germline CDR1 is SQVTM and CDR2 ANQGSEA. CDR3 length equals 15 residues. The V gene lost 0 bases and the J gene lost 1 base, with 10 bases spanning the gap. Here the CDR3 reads CSVEDPPGSYNEQFF. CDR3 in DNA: TGCAGCGTTGAAGATCCGCCAGGGTCCTACAATGAGCAGTTCTTC.

The CDR3 region is CASSLVAGGSYEQYF. The CDR3 DNA is TGCGCCAGCAGCTTGGTTGCGGGAGGATCCTACGAGCAGTACTTC. The chain has TRBV5-1 and TRBJ2-7, with TRBD2 matching 8 bases. In germline, CDR1 is SGHRS, CDR2 YFSETQ. There are 15 residues in the CDR3. J lost 1 base, V lost 0 bases, and 3 bases had no gene match.

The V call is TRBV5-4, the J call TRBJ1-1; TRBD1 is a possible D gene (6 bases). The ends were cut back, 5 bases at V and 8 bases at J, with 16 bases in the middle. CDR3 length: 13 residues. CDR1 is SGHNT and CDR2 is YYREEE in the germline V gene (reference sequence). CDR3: CASRQQGRDEAFF. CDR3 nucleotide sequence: TGTGCCAGCAGGCAACAGGGTCGTGACGAAGCTTTCTTT.

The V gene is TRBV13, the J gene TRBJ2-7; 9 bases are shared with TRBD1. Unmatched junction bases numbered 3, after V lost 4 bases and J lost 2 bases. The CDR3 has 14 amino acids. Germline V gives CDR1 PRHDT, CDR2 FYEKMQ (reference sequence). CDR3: CASSSGQGPYEQYF. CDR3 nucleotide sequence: TGTGCCAGCAGCTCGGGACAGGGACCCTACGAGCAGTACTTC.

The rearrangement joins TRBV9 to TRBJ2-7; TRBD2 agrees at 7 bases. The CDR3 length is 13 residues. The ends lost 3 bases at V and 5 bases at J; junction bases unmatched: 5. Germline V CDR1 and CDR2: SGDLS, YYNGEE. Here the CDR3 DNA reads TGTGCCAGCAGCGACTCGGGGAGGGACGAGCAGTACTTC. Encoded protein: CASSDSGRDEQYF.

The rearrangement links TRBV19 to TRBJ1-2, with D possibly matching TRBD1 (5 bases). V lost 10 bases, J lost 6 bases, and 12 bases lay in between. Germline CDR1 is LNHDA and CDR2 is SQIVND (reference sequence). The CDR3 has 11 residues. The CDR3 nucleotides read TGTGCCACCCTAGGGACCCATGGCTACACCTTC. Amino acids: CATLGTHGYTF.

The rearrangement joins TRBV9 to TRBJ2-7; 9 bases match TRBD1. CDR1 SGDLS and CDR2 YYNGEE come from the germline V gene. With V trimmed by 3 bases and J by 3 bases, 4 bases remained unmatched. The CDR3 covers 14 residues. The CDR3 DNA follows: TGTGCCAGCAGCGCCGGGACAGGGAACTACGAGCAGTACTTC. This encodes CASSAGTGNYEQYF.

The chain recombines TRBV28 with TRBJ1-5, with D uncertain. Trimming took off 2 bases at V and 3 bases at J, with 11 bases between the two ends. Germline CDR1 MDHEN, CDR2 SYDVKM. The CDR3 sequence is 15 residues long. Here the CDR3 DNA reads TGTGCCAGCAGTTTACGGGTGGGAGACAATCAGCCCCAGCATTTT. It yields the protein CASSLRVGDNQPQHF.

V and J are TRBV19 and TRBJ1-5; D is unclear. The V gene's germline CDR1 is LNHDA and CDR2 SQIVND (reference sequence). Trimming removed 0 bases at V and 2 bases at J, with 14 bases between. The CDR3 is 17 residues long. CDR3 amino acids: CASSIESPSYGNQPQHF. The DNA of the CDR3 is TGTGCCAGTAGTATAGAGTCCCCTTCCTATGGCAATCAGCCCCAGCATTTT.

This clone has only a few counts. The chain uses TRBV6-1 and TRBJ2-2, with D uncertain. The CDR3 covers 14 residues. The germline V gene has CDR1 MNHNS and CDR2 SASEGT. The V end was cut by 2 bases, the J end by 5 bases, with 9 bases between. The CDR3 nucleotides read TGTGCCAGCAGTGAACCCGACCGAACCGGGGAGCTGTTTTTT. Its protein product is CASSEPDRTGELFF.

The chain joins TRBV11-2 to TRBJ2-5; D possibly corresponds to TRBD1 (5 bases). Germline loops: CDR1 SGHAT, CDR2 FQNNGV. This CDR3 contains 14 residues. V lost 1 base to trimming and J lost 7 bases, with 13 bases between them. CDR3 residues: CASSLGLDMGTQYF. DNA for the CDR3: TGTGCCAGCAGCTTAGGGCTGGACATGGGGACCCAGTACTTC.

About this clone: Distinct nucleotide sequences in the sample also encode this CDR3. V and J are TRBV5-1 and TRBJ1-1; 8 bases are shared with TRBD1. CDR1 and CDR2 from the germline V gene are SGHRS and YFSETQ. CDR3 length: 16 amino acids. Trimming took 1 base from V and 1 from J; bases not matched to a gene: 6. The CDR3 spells CASSLSQTGANTEAFF. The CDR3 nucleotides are TGCGCCAGCAGCTTGTCCCAGACAGGGGCGAACACTGAAGCTTTCTTT.

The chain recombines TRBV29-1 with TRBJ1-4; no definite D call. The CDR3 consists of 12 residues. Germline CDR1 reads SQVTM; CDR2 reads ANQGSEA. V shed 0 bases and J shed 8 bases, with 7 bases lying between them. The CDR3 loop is CSVEESLEKLFF. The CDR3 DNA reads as TGCAGCGTTGAAGAAAGTCTCGAAAAACTGTTTTTT.

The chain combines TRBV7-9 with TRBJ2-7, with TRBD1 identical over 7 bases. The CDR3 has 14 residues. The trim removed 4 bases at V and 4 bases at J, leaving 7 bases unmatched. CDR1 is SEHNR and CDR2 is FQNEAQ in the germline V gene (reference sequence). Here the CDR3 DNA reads TGTGCCAGCAGCTCCGGACAGGAGAGTTACGAGCAGTACTTC. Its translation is CASSSGQESYEQYF.

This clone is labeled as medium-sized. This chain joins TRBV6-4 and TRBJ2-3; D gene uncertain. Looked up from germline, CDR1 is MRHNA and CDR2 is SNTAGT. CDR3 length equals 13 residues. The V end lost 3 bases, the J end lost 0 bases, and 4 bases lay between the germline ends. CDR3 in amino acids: CASSEGSTDTQYF. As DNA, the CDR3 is TGTGCCAGCAGTGAGGGTAGCACAGATACGCAGTATTTT.

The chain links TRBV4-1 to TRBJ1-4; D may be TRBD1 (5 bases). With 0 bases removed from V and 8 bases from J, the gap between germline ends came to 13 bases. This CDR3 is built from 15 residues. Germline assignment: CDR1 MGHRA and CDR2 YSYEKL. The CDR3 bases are TGCGCCAGCAGCCAAGACGGAGGGGCTGGAGAAAAACTGTTTTTT. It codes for CASSQDGGAGEKLFF.

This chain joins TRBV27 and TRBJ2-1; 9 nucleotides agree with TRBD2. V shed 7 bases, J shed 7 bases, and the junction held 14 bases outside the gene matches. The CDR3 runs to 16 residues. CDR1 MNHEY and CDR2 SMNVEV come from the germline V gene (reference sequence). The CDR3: CASIISGSFLGNEQFF. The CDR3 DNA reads TGTGCCAGCATTATTAGCGGGAGCTTCCTAGGAAATGAGCAGTTCTTC.